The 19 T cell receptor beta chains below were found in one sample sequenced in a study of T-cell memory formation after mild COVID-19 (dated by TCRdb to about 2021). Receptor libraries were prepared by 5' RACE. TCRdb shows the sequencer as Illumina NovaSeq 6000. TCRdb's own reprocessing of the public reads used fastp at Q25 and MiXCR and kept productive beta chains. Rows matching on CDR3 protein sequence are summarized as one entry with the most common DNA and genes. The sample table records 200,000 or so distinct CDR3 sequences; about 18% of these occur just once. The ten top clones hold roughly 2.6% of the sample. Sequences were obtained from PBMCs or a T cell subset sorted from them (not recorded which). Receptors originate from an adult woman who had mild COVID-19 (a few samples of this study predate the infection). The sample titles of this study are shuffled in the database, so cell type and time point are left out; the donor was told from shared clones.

The CDR3 sequence: CASSRPDRANYEQYF. Here the CDR3 DNA reads TGTGCCAGCAGCCGTCCCGACAGGGCGAACTACGAGCAGTACTTC. The chain joins TRBV7-2 to TRBJ2-7; 7 bases agree with TRBD1. Germline CDR1 SGHTA, CDR2 FQGNSA. Trimming cost V 5 bases and J 3 bases; bases outside gene matches: 10. The CDR3 extends over 15 amino acids.

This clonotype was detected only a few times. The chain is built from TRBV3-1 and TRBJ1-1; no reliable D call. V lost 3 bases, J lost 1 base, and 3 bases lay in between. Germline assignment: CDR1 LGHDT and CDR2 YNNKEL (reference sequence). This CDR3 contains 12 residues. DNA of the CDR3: TGTGCCAGCAGCCAGTCGAACACTGAAGCTTTCTTT. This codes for CASSQSNTEAFF.

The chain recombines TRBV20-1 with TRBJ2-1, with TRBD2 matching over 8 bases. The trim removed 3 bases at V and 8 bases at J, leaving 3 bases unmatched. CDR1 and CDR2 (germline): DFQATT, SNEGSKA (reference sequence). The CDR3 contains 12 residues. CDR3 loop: CSARGLVDEQFF. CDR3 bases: TGCAGTGCTAGGGGACTAGTGGATGAGCAGTTCTTC.

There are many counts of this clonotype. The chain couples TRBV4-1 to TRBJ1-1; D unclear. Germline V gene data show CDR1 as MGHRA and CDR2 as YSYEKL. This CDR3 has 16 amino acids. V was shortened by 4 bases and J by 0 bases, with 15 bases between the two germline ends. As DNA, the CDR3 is TGCGCCAGCAGCCCCTGGGGAGGGCGGATGAACACTGAAGCTTTCTTT. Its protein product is CASSPWGGRMNTEAFF.

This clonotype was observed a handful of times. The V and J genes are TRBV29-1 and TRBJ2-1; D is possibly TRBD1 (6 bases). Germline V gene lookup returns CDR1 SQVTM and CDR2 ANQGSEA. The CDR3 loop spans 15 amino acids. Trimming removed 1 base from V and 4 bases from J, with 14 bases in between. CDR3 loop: CSVEGGRGTYNEQFF. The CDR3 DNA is TGCAGCGTTGAAGGAGGCAGGGGAACTTACAATGAGCAGTTCTTC.

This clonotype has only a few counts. CDR3 amino acids: CASSLSSGGQETQYF. The CDR3 DNA reads TGCGCCAGCAGCTTGTCTAGCGGGGGACAAGAGACCCAGTACTTC. J is TRBJ2-5 and V is TRBV5-1, with 10 positions matching TRBD2. CDR3 length: 15 amino acids. After removal of 1 base from V and 2 bases from J, the junction contained 2 bases not matched to a gene. Germline-derived CDR1 and CDR2 are SGHRS and YFSETQ.

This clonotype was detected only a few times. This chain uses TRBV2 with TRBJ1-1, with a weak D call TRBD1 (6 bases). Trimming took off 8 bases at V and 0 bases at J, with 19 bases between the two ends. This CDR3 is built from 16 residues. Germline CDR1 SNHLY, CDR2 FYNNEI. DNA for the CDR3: TGTGCCAGCTTTTTTCAGGGGACGACTTTGAACACTGAAGCTTTCTTT. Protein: CASFFQGTTLNTEAFF. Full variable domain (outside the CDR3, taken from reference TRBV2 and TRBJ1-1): EPEVTQTPSHQVTQMGQEVILRCVPISNHLYFYWYRQILGQKVEFLVSFYNNEISEKSEIFDDQFSVERPDGSNFTLKIRSTKLEDSAMYFCASFFQGTTLNTEAFFGQGTRLTVV.

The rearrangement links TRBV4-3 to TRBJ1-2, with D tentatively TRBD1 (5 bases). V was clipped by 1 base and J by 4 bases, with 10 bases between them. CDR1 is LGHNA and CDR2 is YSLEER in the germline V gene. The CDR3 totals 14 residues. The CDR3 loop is CASSQVRDRYGYTF. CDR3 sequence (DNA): TGCGCCAGCAGCCAAGTAAGGGACCGCTATGGCTACACCTTC.

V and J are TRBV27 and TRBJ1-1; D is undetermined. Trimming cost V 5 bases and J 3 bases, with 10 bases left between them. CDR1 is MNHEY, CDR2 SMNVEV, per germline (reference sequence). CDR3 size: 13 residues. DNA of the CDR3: TGTGCCAGCAGTAATAGAGGGCACACTGAAGCTTTCTTT. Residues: CASSNRGHTEAFF.

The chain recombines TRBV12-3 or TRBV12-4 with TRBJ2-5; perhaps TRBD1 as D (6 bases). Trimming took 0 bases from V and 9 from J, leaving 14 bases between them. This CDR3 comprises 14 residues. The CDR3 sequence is CASSLAAGYRAQYF. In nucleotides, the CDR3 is TGTGCCAGCAGTTTAGCGGCAGGGTACAGGGCCCAGTACTTC.

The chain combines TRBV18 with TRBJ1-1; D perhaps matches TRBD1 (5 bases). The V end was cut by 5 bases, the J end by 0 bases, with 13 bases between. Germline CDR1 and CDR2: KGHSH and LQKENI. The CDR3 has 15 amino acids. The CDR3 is CASSSQDTLNTEAFF. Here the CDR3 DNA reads TGTGCCAGCTCATCTCAGGACACCTTGAACACTGAAGCTTTCTTT.

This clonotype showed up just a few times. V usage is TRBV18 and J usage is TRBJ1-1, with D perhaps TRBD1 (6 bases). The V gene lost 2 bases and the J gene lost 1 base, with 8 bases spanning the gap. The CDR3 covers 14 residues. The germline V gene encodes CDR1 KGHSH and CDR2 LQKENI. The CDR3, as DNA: TGTGCCAGCTCACCATCGGGGGCGAACACTGAAGCTTTCTTT. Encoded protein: CASSPSGANTEAFF. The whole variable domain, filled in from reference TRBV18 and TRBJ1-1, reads NAGVMQNPRHLVRRRGQEARLRCSPMKGHSHVYWYRQLPEEGLKFMVYLQKENIIDESGMPKERFSAEFPKEGPSILRIQQVVRGDSAAYFCASSPSGANTEAFFGQGTRLTVV.

The CDR3 is CASSFDRLGEQYF. The CDR3 DNA is TGTGCCAGCAGTTTCGATCGATTGGGGGAGCAGTACTTC. The gene calls are TRBV12-3 or TRBV12-4 and TRBJ2-7; D is ambiguous. This CDR3 comprises 13 residues. Trimming stripped 3 bases from V and 7 bases from J, with 13 bases between.

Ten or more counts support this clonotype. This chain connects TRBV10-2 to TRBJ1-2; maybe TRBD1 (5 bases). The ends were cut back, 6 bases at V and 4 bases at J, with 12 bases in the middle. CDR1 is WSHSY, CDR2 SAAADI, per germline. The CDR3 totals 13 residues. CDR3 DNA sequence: TGCGCCAGCAGGTCACAGGAGGTCTATGGCTACACCTTC. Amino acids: CASRSQEVYGYTF.

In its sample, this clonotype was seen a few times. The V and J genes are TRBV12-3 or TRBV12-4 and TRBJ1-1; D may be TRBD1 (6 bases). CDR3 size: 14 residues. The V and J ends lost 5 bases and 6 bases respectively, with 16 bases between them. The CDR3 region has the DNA TGTGCCAGCAGTCCGGGGGGCCTCATGTCTGAAGCTTTCTTT. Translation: CASSPGGLMSEAFF.

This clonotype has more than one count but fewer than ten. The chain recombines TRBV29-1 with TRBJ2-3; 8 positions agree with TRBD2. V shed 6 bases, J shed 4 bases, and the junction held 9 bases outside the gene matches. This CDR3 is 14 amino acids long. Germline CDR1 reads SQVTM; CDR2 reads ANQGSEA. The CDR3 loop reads CSVGAGAVADTQYF. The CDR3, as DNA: TGCAGCGTGGGAGCGGGAGCAGTAGCAGATACGCAGTATTTT.

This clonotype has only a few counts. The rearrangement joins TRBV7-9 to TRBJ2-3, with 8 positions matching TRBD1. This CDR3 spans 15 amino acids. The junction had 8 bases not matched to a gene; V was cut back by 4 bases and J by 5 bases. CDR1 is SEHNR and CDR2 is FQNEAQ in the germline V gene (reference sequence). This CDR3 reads CASSSRDRRKDTQYF. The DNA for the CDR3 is TGTGCCAGCAGCTCTCGGGACAGGAGAAAAGATACGCAGTATTTT.

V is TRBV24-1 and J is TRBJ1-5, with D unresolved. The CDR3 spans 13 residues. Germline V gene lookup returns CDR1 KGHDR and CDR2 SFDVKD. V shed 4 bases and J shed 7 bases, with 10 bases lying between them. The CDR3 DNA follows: TGTGCCACCAGTGACCAGTCCCACCAGCCCCAGCATTTT. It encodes CATSDQSHQPQHF.

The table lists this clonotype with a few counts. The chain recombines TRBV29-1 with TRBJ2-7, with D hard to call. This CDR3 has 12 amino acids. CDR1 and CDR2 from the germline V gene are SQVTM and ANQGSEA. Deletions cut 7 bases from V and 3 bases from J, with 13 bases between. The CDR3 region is CSARNSLYEQYF. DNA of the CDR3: TGCAGCGCAAGGAACTCTCTCTACGAGCAGTACTTC.